This T cell receptor (beta chain) derives from a study of cytomegalovirus exposure and HLA in healthy donors. In germline, CDR1 is MNHEY, CDR2 SMNVEV (reference sequence). The CDR3 loop spans 15 amino acids. V was pared by 6 bases and J by 2 bases, with 11 bases between. 60 Vbeta and 13 Jbeta primers were used in PCR. Assay: immunoSEQ multiplex PCR; the TCRdb copy retains only in-frame clones and omits some. The table shows 130,000 or so clones, with 81% occurring only once. As to this clone: As yet, its antigen is unknown.

Study outcomes and limitations: The investigators catalogued 150 to 200 TCR beta chains as cytomegalovirus-associated. In a later analysis, common viral pathogens appeared linked to several of the most significant clusters. Available immune exposure information was restricted to CMV serostatus only. A later analysis reportedly found that, within productive TCRs, an Asian-associated ancestry cluster had fewer N-insertions than the mean observed across the approximately 700 donors.

This sequence originates from a woman in her 40s in good health and CMV-seronegative. V gene TRBV27 combines with J gene TRBJ2-6, with D possibly being TRBD1 (5 bases). Sequences were obtained from PBMCs. CDR3 sequence (DNA): TGTGCCAGCAGACGAACAGGCGCTGGGGCCAACGTCCTGACTTTC. This gives the protein CASRRTGAGANVLTF. The full variable domain, completed using reference TRBV27 and TRBJ2-6, is EAQVTQNPRYLITVTGKKLTVTCSQNMNHEYMSWYRQDPGLGLRQIYYSMNVEVTDKGDVPEGYKVSRKEKRNFPLILESPSPNQTSLYFCASRRTGAGANVLTFGAGSRLTVL.